What follows are 14 T cell receptor beta chains derived from one specimen sequenced in a study of T-cell memory formation after mild COVID-19 (dated by TCRdb to the early 2020s). Library creation used 5' RACE. Instrument used: Illumina NovaSeq 6000. TCRdb reanalyzed the raw reads on its own, using fastp at Q25 for trimming and MiXCR for clone calling, and kept in-frame beta chains. Every distinct CDR3 protein forms one entry, paired with its most common genes and DNA. This sample gives about 400,000 distinct CDR3 sequences in total; less than 25% of them show up just once. Around 8.1% of the sample rests with the top ten. Input material: PBMCs or a T cell subset sorted from them (not recorded which). The receptors shown here come from an adult woman who had mild COVID-19 (a few samples of this study predate the infection). The sample titles of this study are shuffled in the database, so cell type and time point are left out; the donor was told from shared clones.

This clonotype was detected only a few times. The DNA of the CDR3 is TGCGCCAGCAGCCACGACAGGGTGAAGGAAAAACTGTTTTTT. Amino acid sequence: CASSHDRVKEKLFF. V and J are TRBV5-1 and TRBJ1-4; TRBD1 matches 7 bases. The CDR3 contains 14 residues. Germline CDR1 SGHRS, CDR2 YFSETQ. J gave up 8 bases and V 4 bases, and 8 bases lay outside the gene matches.

The V call is TRBV7-9, the J call TRBJ2-3, with D unclear. Trimming cost V 4 bases and J 6 bases, with 17 bases left between them. Germline V gene data show CDR1 as SEHNR and CDR2 as FQNEAQ (reference sequence). CDR3 size: 15 residues. CDR3 sequence reads: CASSSAGPRLDTQYF. The CDR3 DNA reads as TGTGCCAGCAGCTCCGCTGGGCCGAGGTTGGATACGCAGTATTTT.

V and J are TRBV6-6 and TRBJ1-1, with D maybe TRBD1 (5 bases). V lost 2 bases and J lost 11, with 27 bases in between. Per germline, CDR1 MNHNY and CDR2 SVGAGI (reference sequence). CDR3 length: 17 amino acids. CDR3 DNA: TGTGCCAGCAGTTACGGCCGAGGGCAGGGTGCTCAGGTGGGGGCTTTCTTT. Translated, it gives CASSYGRGQGAQVGAFF.

The CDR3 sequence: CASSLAVNSNQPQHF. CDR3 in DNA: TGTGCCAGCAGCTTAGCCGTGAATAGCAATCAGCCCCAGCATTTT. V and J are TRBV7-8 and TRBJ1-5; D is unclear. The CDR3 totals 15 residues. Trimming pared 0 bases from V and 0 bases from J, leaving 6 bases between. Germline values: CDR1 SGHVS, CDR2 FQNEAQ.

A few counts support this clonotype. This chain links TRBV12-3 or TRBV12-4 with TRBJ2-1, with D hard to call. Trimming shortened V by 3 bases and J by 4 bases, and 4 bases separated the two germline ends. This CDR3 spans 12 amino acids. As DNA, the CDR3 is TGTGCCAGCAGTTTCAGGTACAATGAGCAGTTCTTC. Amino acid sequence: CASSFRYNEQFF.

The chain combines TRBV24-1 with TRBJ2-1; the match to TRBD1 covers 9 bases. The CDR3 contains 13 residues. The germline CDR1 and CDR2 sequences are KGHDR and SFDVKD. J lost 7 bases, V lost 7 bases, and 4 bases had no gene match. This CDR3 is CATRAQGANEQFF. The CDR3 DNA follows: TGTGCCACCAGGGCACAGGGGGCGAATGAGCAGTTCTTC.

This clonotype was seen a few times. The CDR3 reads CASSRERGPGELFF. The CDR3 DNA reads as TGCGCCAGCAGCCGGGAGAGGGGGCCCGGGGAGCTGTTTTTT. V gene TRBV4-1 combines with J gene TRBJ2-2, with TRBD1 identical over 7 bases. The CDR3 loop spans 14 amino acids. The ends lost 4 bases at V and 6 bases at J; junction bases unmatched: 5. In germline, CDR1 is MGHRA, CDR2 YSYEKL.

This clonotype has a handful of counts. The genes are TRBV20-1 and TRBJ2-3; 7 bases are shared with TRBD2. CDR1 and CDR2 (germline): DFQATT, SNEGSKA (reference sequence). The CDR3 sequence is 14 residues long. Trimming removed 3 bases from V and 4 bases from J; junction bases left unmatched: 7. CDR3 DNA: TGCAGTGCTAGGCCGGGACTACGGGCAGATACGCAGTATTTT. Translation gives CSARPGLRADTQYF.

This clonotype turned up a few times. V usage is TRBV5-1 and J usage is TRBJ2-1; 10 positions agree with TRBD1. Germline CDR1 is SGHRS and CDR2 is YFSETQ. Trimming removed 4 bases from V and 8 bases from J; junction bases left unmatched: 3. CDR3 length equals 13 residues. CDR3 in amino acids: CASSHGTGDEQFF. In DNA, the CDR3 is TGCGCCAGCAGCCACGGGACAGGGGATGAGCAGTTCTTC.

Only a few counts were recorded for this clonotype. The chain combines TRBV10-2 with TRBJ2-7; the match to TRBD2 covers 10 bases. Germline trimming cut 6 bases from V and 6 bases from J; bases unmatched to any gene: 8. The germline V gene encodes CDR1 WSHSY and CDR2 SAAADI. This CDR3 spans 14 amino acids. CDR3 sequence: CASSFGVAGGEQYF. CDR3 in DNA: TGCGCCAGCAGCTTCGGGGTAGCGGGGGGCGAGCAGTACTTC.

This clonotype was seen repeatedly, ten times or more. This sequence joins TRBV20-1 and TRBJ2-1, with 11 bases lining up with TRBD2. Germline CDR1 reads DFQATT; CDR2 reads SNEGSKA (reference sequence). The CDR3 runs 19 residues. With 6 bases clipped from V and 3 bases from J, the junction kept 19 bases outside the gene matches. DNA for the CDR3: TGCAGTGCCCCAAGACCGGGCGGCGCACTAGCGGGAGACTACAATGAGCAGTTCTTC. It is translated as CSAPRPGGALAGDYNEQFF.

The chain links TRBV7-8 to TRBJ1-2; possibly TRBD1 for D (5 bases). V lost 5 bases to trimming and J lost 2 bases, with 15 bases between them. Per germline, CDR1 SGHVS and CDR2 FQNEAQ. The CDR3 has 15 residues. The CDR3 sequence: CASSRDGGVNYGYTF. As DNA, the CDR3 is TGTGCCAGCAGCCGGGACGGAGGGGTAAACTATGGCTACACCTTC.

The chain joins TRBV14 to TRBJ2-1; the match to TRBD2 covers 9 bases. V lost 4 bases, J lost 8 bases, and 9 bases stayed unmatched. CDR1 is SGHDN, CDR2 FVKESK, per germline. The CDR3 contains 15 residues. Written as DNA, the CDR3 is TGTGCCAGCAGCCGGGTAGCGGGAGTATCAGATGAGCAGTTCTTC. It encodes CASSRVAGVSDEQFF.

This clonotype came up a few times. The chain has TRBV7-9 and TRBJ2-5; possible D gene TRBD2, 6 bases. The CDR3 runs 16 residues. Germline CDR1 reads SEHNR; CDR2 reads FQNEAQ (reference sequence). Trimming removed 3 bases at V and 4 bases at J, with 18 bases between. CDR3 region: CASSFSVRGRTETQYF. CDR3 bases: TGTGCCAGCAGCTTTTCGGTACGGGGGAGAACAGAGACCCAGTACTTC.